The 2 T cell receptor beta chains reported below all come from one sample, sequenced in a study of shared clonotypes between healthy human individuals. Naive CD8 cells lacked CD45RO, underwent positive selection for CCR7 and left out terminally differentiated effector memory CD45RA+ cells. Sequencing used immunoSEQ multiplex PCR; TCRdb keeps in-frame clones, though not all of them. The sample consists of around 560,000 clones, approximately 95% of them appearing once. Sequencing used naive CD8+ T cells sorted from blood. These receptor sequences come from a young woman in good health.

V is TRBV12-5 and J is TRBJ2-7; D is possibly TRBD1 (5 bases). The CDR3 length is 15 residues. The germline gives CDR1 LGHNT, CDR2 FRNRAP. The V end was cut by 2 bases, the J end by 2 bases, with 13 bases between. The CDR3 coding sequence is TGTGCTAGTGGTTTGTCGACAGTTCTGGCCTACGAGCAGTACTTC. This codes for CASGLSTVLAYEQYF. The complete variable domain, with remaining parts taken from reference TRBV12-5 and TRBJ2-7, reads DARVTQTPRHKVTEMGQEVTMRCQPILGHNTVFWYRQTMMQGLELLAYFRNRAPLDDSGMPKDRFSAEMPDATLATLKIQPSEPRDSAVYFCASGLSTVLAYEQYFGPGTRLTVT.

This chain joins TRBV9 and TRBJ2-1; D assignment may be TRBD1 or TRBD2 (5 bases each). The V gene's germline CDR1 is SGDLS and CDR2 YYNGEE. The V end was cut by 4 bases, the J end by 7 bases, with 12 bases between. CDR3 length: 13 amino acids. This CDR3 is CASSPRGPNEQFF. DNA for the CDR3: TGTGCCAGCAGCCCGAGGGGCCCGAATGAGCAGTTCTTC. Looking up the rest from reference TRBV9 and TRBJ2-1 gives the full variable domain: DSGVTQTPKHLITATGQRVTLRCSPRSGDLSVYWYQQSLDQGLQFLIQYYNGEERAKGNILERFSAQQFPDLHSELNLSSLELGDSALYFCASSPRGPNEQFFGPGTRLTVL.